This TCR beta chain derives from a study of shared clonotypes between healthy human individuals. Study-level results: Memory subsets generally showed lower estimated richness than naive subsets.

A word on this clone: Its antigen is not identified.

Clones were sequenced by immunoSEQ multiplex PCR, and TCRdb holds only the in-frame ones, with some missing. There are approximately 2.1 million clones in the sample; over 85% occur only once, and 0.3% to 0.4% lies in the top ten. This CDR3 comprises 15 residues. The V gene's germline CDR1 is SGHDT and CDR2 YYEEEE. V was clipped by 4 bases and J by 0 bases; unmatched bases: 4. The chain links TRBV5-6 to TRBJ2-3; 8 bases agree with TRBD2. Sequencing was carried out using naive CD4+ T cells from PBMCs. The subset here: CD45RA+ positively selected. This sequence was found in a man younger than 30 in good health. Some clones in this sample may be carry-over from other donors' samples. The CDR3 protein is CASSRRGGSTDTQYF. The CDR3 nucleotides read TGTGCCAGCAGCCGACGGGGGGGTAGCACAGATACGCAGTATTTT. Drawing the rest from reference TRBV5-6 and TRBJ2-3, the complete variable domain is DAGVTQSPTHLIKTRGQQVTLRCSPKSGHDTVSWYQQALGQGPQFIFQYYEEEERQRGNFPDRFSGHQFPNYSSELNVNALLLGDSALYLCASSRRGGSTDTQYFGPGTRLTVL.